These 4 T cell receptor beta chains were all obtained from the same sample, sequenced in a study of blood T cells in healthy people across ages. PCR was performed a second time for 7 to 11 cycles using a sample-barcoded 5' primer and a J-beta primer mix. TCRdb re-derived calls from the 5' RACE reads in MiXCR, one entry per CDR3 protein. Of about 1.6 million distinct CDR3 sequences in the sample, almost 35% were seen once. Sequencing was done on a sample of blood. Every receptor here comes from a woman in her thirties in good health.

This clonotype showed up just a few times. This chain connects TRBV24-1 to TRBJ2-1; D may be TRBD2 (6 bases). This CDR3 is 16 amino acids long. Germline V CDR1 and CDR2: KGHDR, SFDVKD. V was shortened by 4 bases and J by 5 bases, with 17 bases between the two germline ends. The CDR3 sequence is CATSDPRDWPHNEQFF. The DNA for the CDR3 is TGTGCCACCAGTGACCCCCGGGACTGGCCCCACAATGAGCAGTTCTTC.

Details on this clonotype: Relative to the germline gene, one junction end is altered; a read error may explain this. The V call is TRBV10-3, the J call TRBJ2-5; D ambiguous. This CDR3 contains 14 residues. The germline gives CDR1 ENHRY, CDR2 SYGVKD. This CDR3 is CATSTTHGQEIQYF. The CDR3 DNA reads TGTGCCACCAGTACTACCCACGGGCAAGAGATCCAGTACTTC.

The rearrangement joins TRBV5-1 to TRBJ2-7; 11 bases agree with TRBD1. The CDR3 sequence is 15 residues long. Looked up from germline, CDR1 is SGHRS and CDR2 is YFSETQ. V lost 4 bases to trimming and J lost 6 bases; unmatched junction nucleotides: 9. This CDR3 is CASSMSGTGGSEQYF. As DNA, the CDR3 is TGCGCCAGCAGCATGTCCGGGACAGGGGGATCCGAGCAGTACTTC.

This clonotype was counted between two and nine times. The rearrangement uses TRBV12-3 or TRBV12-4 and TRBJ2-2, with D possibly being TRBD1 (6 bases). V was pared by 6 bases and J by 2 bases, with 10 bases between. The CDR3 has 14 residues. The CDR3 DNA sequence: TGTGCCAGCAGCAGGACAGTAAACACCGGGGAGCTGTTTTTT. Its translation is CASSRTVNTGELFF.